This TCR beta chain appears in the sequencing data of a study of cytomegalovirus exposure and HLA in healthy donors. In the PCR, 60 Vbeta and 13 Jbeta primers were used. Original methodology: Around 9.9 million shared chains were among the roughly 80 million unique TCR beta chains that a later analysis counted. Assay: immunoSEQ multiplex PCR; the TCRdb copy retains only in-frame clones and omits some. For V, J and clone size, that table is used; D and trimming come from the DNA. The sample has around 160,000 clones, almost 80% seen once; the top ten hold roughly 6.7%. V was shortened by 5 bases and J by 0 bases, with 11 bases between the two germline ends. The CDR3 has 15 amino acids. CDR1 and CDR2 (germline): SGHVS, FNYEAQ. Concerning this clone: Its antigen remains unidentified.

Points from the study as a whole: The authors reported that TCR beta sequences could predict HLA-A and HLA-B alleles. These predictions were accurate for most subjects in the first cohort.

The sequencing input was PBMCs. The chain carries TRBV7-6 and TRBJ1-3; D remains ambiguous. This clonotype was sampled from a woman in her 40s in good health and CMV-seropositive. The CDR3 reads CASSPLGSSGNTIYF. The DNA for the CDR3 is TGTGCCAGCAGCCCTCTCGGGAGCTCTGGAAACACCATATATTTT. Full variable domain (remainder filled in from reference TRBV7-6 and TRBJ1-3): GAGVSQSPRYKVTKRGQDVALRCDPISGHVSLYWYRQALGQGPEFLTYFNYEAQQDKSGLPNDRFSAERPEGSISTLTIQRTEQRDSAMYRCASSPLGSSGNTIYFGEGSWLTVV.